These 19 T cell receptor beta chains share one sample of origin, sequenced in a study of blood T cell repertoires in COVID-19. The assay was immunoSEQ multiplex PCR, and TCRdb's table has in-frame clones only and misses some. The sample lists fewer than 300,000 clones; about 87% were seen once. Sequencing used peripheral blood. These receptors were taken from a man in his 60s who had recovered from COVID-19.

The chain recombines TRBV10-2 with TRBJ2-1; D possibly corresponds to TRBD1 (6 bases). This CDR3 region has 14 residues. Germline V gene sequence: CDR1 WSHSY, CDR2 SAAADI. V was clipped by 7 bases and J by 3 bases, with 13 bases between them. This chain's CDR3 is CASNRQENYNEQFF. In nucleotides, the CDR3 is TGCGCCAGCAACCGACAGGAGAACTACAATGAGCAGTTCTTC.

This chain links TRBV7-2 with TRBJ1-2; TRBD1 is a possible D gene (5 bases). Germline V lookup: CDR1 SGHTA, CDR2 FQGNSA. The CDR3 sequence is 14 residues long. V was clipped by 1 base and J by 8 bases, with 14 bases between them. The CDR3 loop reads CASSLDRPSGGYTF. CDR3 DNA sequence: TGTGCCAGCAGCTTAGACAGACCTTCAGGGGGCTACACCTTC.

V usage is TRBV3-1 (or the pseudogene TRBV3-2) and J usage is TRBJ1-6, with D tentatively TRBD1 (5 bases). Deletions cut 4 bases from V and 10 bases from J, with 14 bases between. Per the germline V gene, CDR1 is LGHDT and CDR2 is YNNKEL (reference sequence). The CDR3 runs 14 residues. The CDR3 loop reads CASSPSGEGSPLHF. As DNA, the CDR3 is TGTGCCAGCAGCCCGTCGGGGGAAGGATCACCCCTCCACTTT.

Comments on this clone: Other DNA sequences in this specimen translate into the identical CDR3. The J gene is TRBJ2-1, the V gene TRBV19; D might be TRBD1 (6 bases). Germline V gives CDR1 LNHDA, CDR2 SQIVND (reference sequence). The CDR3 is 15 amino acids. Trimming removed 4 bases from V and 0 bases from J, with 10 bases in between. The CDR3: CASSTTGISYNEQFF. CDR3 DNA sequence: TGTGCCAGTAGTACGACAGGAATCTCCTACAATGAGCAGTTCTTC.

The V gene is TRBV7-3, the J gene TRBJ2-2; 8 nucleotides agree with TRBD2. V lost 3 bases and J lost 3; bases outside the gene matches: 0. The CDR3 has 14 amino acids. The germline V gene has CDR1 SGHTA and CDR2 FQGTGA. CDR3 in DNA: TGTGCCAGCAGCTTTAGCGGGGACACCGGGGAGCTGTTTTTT. Amino acids: CASSFSGDTGELFF.

This clone appeared a single time. This chain joins TRBV11-2 and TRBJ1-1; TRBD1 matches at 11 bases. CDR1 SGHAT and CDR2 FQNNGV come from the germline V gene. The CDR3 is 14 residues long. Trimming cost V 4 bases and J 4 bases; bases outside gene matches: 2. CDR3 in DNA: TGTGCCAGCAGCTCGGACAGGGGGCTCACTGAAGCTTTCTTT. This codes for CASSSDRGLTEAFF.

This sequence joins TRBV27 and TRBJ2-3; a possible D gene is TRBD2 (6 bases). The CDR3 runs to 15 residues. CDR1 MNHEY and CDR2 SMNVEV come from the germline V gene (reference sequence). The CDR3 nucleotides read TGTGCTACGCGCGGGGCGACGAGAAACACAGATACGCAGTATTTT. Translated: CATRGATRNTDTQYF.

This clone was counted a single time. The V gene is TRBV10-3, the J gene TRBJ2-7, with a weak D call TRBD1 (6 bases). V gave up 5 bases and J gave up 4 bases, with 15 bases separating them. CDR1 ENHRY and CDR2 SYGVKD come from the germline V gene. The CDR3 is 14 amino acids. CDR3 in DNA: TGTGCCATCAGTAGACAGGTTTATGGTTACGAGCAGTACTTC. This gives the protein CAISRQVYGYEQYF.

This clone was detected only a few times. V is TRBV9 and J is TRBJ2-3; 10 bases line up with TRBD1. J was trimmed by 5 bases and V by 0 bases; bases with no gene match: 3. Germline V gene lookup returns CDR1 SGDLS and CDR2 YYNGEE. The CDR3 is 15 amino acids. In nucleotides, the CDR3 is TGTGCCAGCAGCGTAGAGGGACAGGGGAAAGATACGCAGTATTTT. It yields the protein CASSVEGQGKDTQYF.

The gene calls are TRBV6-5 and TRBJ1-3; tentative D call: TRBD1 (5 bases). The CDR3 runs 15 residues. Trimming removed 8 bases from V and 0 bases from J, with 14 bases in between. Germline CDR1 MNHEY, CDR2 SVGAGI. As DNA, the CDR3 is TGTGCCAGCGGCTTAGACAGAACCTCTGGAAACACCATATATTTT. Translation: CASGLDRTSGNTIYF.

Comment on this clone: Within the sample, other DNA sequences also encode this same CDR3. This chain connects TRBV30 to TRBJ2-6, with TRBD2 as a possible D gene (5 bases). Germline assignment: CDR1 GTSNPN and CDR2 SVGIG (reference sequence). The length of the CDR3 is 15 residues. Trimming shortened V by 0 bases and J by 2 bases, and 8 bases separated the two germline ends. The CDR3 loop is CAWSVRGTGANVLTF. The DNA of the CDR3 is TGTGCCTGGAGTGTAAGAGGGACTGGGGCCAACGTCCTGACTTTC.

CDR3 region: CASKARRFQETQYF. DNA for the CDR3: TGTGCCAGTAAGGCGCGGCGATTCCAAGAGACCCAGTACTTC. The chain links TRBV3-1 (or the pseudogene TRBV3-2) to TRBJ2-5; D not certain. In germline, CDR1 is LGHDT, CDR2 YNNKEL (reference sequence). The CDR3 consists of 14 residues. The V end lost 9 bases, the J end lost 1 base, and 15 bases lay between the germline ends.

This clone has just a few counts. The chain joins TRBV7-2 to TRBJ1-2, with D perhaps TRBD1 (5 bases). V was trimmed by 5 bases and J by 7 bases, leaving 17 bases between them. Germline CDR1 is SGHTA and CDR2 is FQGNSA. The CDR3 spans 14 residues. In DNA, the CDR3 is TGTGCCAGCAGCGCTAGCGAGGGGTGGAGTGGCTACACCTTC. It translates to CASSASEGWSGYTF. The variable domain in full, with the rest retrieved from reference TRBV7-2 and TRBJ1-2, is GAGVSQSPSNKVTEKGKDVELRCDPISGHTALYWYRQSLGQGLEFLIYFQGNSAPDKSGLPSDRFSAERTGGSVSTLTIQRTQQEDSAVYLCASSASEGWSGYTFGSGTRLTVV.

V usage is TRBV27 and J usage is TRBJ1-5; TRBD1 is a possible D gene (5 bases). Trimming shortened V by 1 base and J by 7 bases, and 14 bases separated the two germline ends. The CDR3 runs 15 residues. Germline V gene data show CDR1 as MNHEY and CDR2 as SMNVEV (reference sequence). In DNA form, the CDR3 reads TGTGCCAGCAGTTTATGGGGCATTGGCGGACAGCCCCAGCATTTT. Translation: CASSLWGIGGQPQHF.

V and J are TRBV7-9 and TRBJ2-1; TRBD1 aligns across 10 bases. The CDR3 spans 14 residues. The trim removed 5 bases at V and 9 bases at J, leaving 7 bases unmatched. Germline V gene sequence: CDR1 SEHNR, CDR2 FQNEAQ (reference sequence). The CDR3 bases are TGTGCCAGCAGCCCGCGACAGGGGGCAACTGAGCAGTTCTTC. Protein product: CASSPRQGATEQFF.

Here the CDR3 reads CASSLGRGGIQETQYF. CDR3 DNA sequence: TGTGCCAGCAGCTTAGGTCGCGGGGGAATCCAAGAGACCCAGTACTTC. This chain joins TRBV7-3 and TRBJ2-5; TRBD2 matches 7 bases. CDR3 length equals 16 residues. J was trimmed by 1 base and V by 2 bases; bases with no gene match: 7. In germline, CDR1 is SGHTA, CDR2 FQGTGA.

This clone turned up a few times. The CDR3 is CSATSGAGAYEQYF. The DNA of the CDR3 is TGCAGCGCCACAAGTGGGGCAGGGGCCTACGAGCAGTACTTC. The rearrangement joins TRBV29-1 to TRBJ2-7; a weak D match, TRBD1 (6 bases). This CDR3 is built from 14 residues. V lost 7 bases and J lost 2, with 18 bases in between. Germline-derived CDR1 and CDR2 are SQVTM and ANQGSEA.

V usage is TRBV18 and J usage is TRBJ1-6; TRBD1 agrees at 7 bases. The CDR3 is 15 amino acids. Germline V lookup: CDR1 KGHSH, CDR2 LQKENI. Trimming cost V 2 bases and J 10 bases; bases outside gene matches: 8. The CDR3 DNA reads as TGTGCCAGCTCACCATACGGACAGGCGCTCTCACCCCTCCACTTT. This encodes CASSPYGQALSPLHF. Together with reference TRBV18 and TRBJ1-6, the CDR3 gives the full variable domain: NAGVMQNPRHLVRRRGQEARLRCSPMKGHSHVYWYRQLPEEGLKFMVYLQKENIIDESGMPKERFSAEFPKEGPSILRIQQVVRGDSAAYFCASSPYGQALSPLHFGNGTRLTVT.

For this clone: This CDR3 is also generated by other DNA sequences in the sample. V is TRBV2 and J is TRBJ2-5; TRBD1 matches at 8 bases. The J segment lost 5 bases and the V segment lost 3 bases, leaving 5 bases of the junction unmatched. The CDR3 consists of 14 residues. Germline values: CDR1 SNHLY, CDR2 FYNNEI. DNA for the CDR3: TGTGCCAGCAGTGACAGGGGGCGAGGGGAGACCCAGTACTTC. It specifies CASSDRGRGETQYF.